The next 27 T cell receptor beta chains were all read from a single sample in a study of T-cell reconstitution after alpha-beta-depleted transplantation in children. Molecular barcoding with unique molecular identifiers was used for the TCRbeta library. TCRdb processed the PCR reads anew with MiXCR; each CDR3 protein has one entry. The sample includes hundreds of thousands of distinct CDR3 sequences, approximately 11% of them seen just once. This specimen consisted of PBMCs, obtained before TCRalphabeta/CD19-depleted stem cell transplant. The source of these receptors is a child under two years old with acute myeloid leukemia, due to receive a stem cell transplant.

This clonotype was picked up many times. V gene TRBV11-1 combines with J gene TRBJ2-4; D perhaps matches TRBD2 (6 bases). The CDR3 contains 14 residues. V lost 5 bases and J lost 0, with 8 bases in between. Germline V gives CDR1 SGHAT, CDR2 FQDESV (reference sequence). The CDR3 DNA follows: TGTGCCAGCAGCCCGGGACTAGCCAAAAACATTCAGTACTTC. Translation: CASSPGLAKNIQYF.

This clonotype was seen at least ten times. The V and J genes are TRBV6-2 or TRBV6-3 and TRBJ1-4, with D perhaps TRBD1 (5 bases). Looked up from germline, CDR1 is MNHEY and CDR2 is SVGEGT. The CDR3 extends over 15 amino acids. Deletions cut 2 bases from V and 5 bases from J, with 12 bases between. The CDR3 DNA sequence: TGTGCCAGCAGTTACCCCAGGGAGAGGAATGAAAAACTGTTTTTT. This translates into CASSYPRERNEKLFF.

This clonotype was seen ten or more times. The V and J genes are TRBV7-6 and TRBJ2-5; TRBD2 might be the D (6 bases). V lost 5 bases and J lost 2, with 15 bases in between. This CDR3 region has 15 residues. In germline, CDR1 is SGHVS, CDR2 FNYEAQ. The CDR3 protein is CASSPYGGEQETQYF. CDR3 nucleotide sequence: TGTGCCAGCAGCCCCTACGGCGGGGAGCAAGAGACCCAGTACTTC.

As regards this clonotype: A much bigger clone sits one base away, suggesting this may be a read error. The CDR3, as DNA: TGTGCCAGCGGTTACTCGAGGTTGGGACTTGAGCAGTTCTTC. Protein: CASGYSRLGLEQFF. The chain employs TRBV6-5 and TRBJ2-1, with a weak D call TRBD2 (6 bases). CDR1 is MNHEY, CDR2 SVGAGI, per germline. This CDR3 contains 14 residues.

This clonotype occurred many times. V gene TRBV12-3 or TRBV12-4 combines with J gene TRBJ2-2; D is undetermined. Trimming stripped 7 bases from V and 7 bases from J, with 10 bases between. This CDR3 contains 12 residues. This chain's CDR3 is CASTIFIGELFF. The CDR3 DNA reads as TGTGCCAGCACCATCTTTATCGGGGAGCTGTTTTTT.

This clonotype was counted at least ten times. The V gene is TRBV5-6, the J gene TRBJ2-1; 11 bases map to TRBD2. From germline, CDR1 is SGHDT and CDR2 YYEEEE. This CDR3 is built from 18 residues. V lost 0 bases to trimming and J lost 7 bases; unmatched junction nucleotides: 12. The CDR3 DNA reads TGTGCCAGCAGCTTGGACCTGGGTACCCGACTAGCGGGGAATGAGCAGTTCTTC. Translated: CASSLDLGTRLAGNEQFF.

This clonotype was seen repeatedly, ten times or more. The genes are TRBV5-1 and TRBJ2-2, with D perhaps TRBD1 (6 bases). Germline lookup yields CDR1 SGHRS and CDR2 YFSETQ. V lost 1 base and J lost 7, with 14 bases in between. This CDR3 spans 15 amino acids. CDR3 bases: TGCGCCAGCAGCTTGCTGCCAGGGGAAGGCGGGGAGCTGTTTTTT. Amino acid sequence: CASSLLPGEGGELFF.

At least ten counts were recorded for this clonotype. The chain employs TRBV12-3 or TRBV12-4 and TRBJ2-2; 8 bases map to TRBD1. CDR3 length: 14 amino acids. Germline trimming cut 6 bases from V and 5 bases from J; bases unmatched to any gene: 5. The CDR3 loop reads CASSPRGRTGELFF. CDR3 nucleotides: TGTGCCAGCAGCCCCAGGGGGCGTACCGGGGAGCTGTTTTTT.

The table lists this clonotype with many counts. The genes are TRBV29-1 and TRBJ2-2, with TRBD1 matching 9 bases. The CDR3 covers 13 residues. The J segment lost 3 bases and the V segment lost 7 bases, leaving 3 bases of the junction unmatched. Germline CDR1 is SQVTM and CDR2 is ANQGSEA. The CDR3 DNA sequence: TGCAGCGCTCGACAGGGGGACACCGGGGAGCTGTTTTTT. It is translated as CSARQGDTGELFF.

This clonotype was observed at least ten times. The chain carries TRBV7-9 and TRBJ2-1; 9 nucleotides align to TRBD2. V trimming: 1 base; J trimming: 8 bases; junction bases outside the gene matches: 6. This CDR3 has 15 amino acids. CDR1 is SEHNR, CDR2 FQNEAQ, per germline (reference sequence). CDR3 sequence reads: CASSLEEREADEQFF. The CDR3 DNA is TGTGCCAGCAGCTTAGAGGAGCGGGAGGCCGATGAGCAGTTCTTC.

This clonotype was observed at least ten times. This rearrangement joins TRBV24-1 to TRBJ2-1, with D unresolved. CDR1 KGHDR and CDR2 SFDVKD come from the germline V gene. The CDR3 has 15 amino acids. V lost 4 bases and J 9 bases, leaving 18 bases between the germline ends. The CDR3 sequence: CATSDSPGGLGEQFF. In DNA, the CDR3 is TGTGCCACCAGTGACAGCCCAGGCGGATTAGGTGAGCAGTTCTTC.

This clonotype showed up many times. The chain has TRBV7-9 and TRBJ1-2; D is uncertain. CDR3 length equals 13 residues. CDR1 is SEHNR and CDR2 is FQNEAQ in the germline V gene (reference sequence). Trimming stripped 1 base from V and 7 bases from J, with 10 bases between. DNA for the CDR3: TGTGCCAGCAGCTTAGGCGGGGAAATTGGCTACACCTTC. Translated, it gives CASSLGGEIGYTF. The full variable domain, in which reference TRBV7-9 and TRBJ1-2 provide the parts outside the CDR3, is DTGVSQNPRHKITKRGQNVTFRCDPISEHNRLYWYRQTLGQGPEFLTYFQNEAQLEKSRLLSDRFSAERPKGSFSTLEIQRTEQGDSAMYLCASSLGGEIGYTFGSGTRLTVV.

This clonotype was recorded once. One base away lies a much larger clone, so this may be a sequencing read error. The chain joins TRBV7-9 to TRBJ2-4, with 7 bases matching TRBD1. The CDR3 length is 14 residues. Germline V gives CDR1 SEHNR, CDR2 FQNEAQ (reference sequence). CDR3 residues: CTSSFYTGENIQYF. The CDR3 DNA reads TGTACCAGCAGCTTCTATACAGGGGAAAACATTCAGTACTTC.

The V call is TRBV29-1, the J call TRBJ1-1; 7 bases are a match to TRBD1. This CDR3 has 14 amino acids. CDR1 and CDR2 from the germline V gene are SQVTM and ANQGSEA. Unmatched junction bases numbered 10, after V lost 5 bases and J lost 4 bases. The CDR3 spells CSVTFQGGGTEAFF. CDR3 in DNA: TGCAGCGTTACCTTCCAGGGGGGTGGCACTGAAGCTTTCTTT.

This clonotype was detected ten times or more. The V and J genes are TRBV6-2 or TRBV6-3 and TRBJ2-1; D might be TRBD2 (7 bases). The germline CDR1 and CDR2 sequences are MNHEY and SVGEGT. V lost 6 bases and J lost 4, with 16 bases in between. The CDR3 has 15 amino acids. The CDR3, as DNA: TGTGCCAGCAGACATCGGGGGGCCGGGTACAATGAGCAGTTCTTC. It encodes CASRHRGAGYNEQFF.

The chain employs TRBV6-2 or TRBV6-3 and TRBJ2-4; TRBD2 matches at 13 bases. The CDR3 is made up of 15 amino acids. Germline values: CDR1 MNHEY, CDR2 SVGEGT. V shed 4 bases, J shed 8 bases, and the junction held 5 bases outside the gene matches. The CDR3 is CASSFGLAGVDIQYF. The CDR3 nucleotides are TGTGCCAGCAGTTTTGGACTAGCGGGAGTGGACATTCAGTACTTC.

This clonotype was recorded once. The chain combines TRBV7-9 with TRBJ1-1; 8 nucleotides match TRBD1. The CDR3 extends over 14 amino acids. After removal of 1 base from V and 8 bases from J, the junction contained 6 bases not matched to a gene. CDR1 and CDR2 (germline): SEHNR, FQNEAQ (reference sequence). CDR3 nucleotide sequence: TGTGCCAGCAGCTTAGGGACAGGGAATGGGGAAGCTTTCTTT. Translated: CASSLGTGNGEAFF.

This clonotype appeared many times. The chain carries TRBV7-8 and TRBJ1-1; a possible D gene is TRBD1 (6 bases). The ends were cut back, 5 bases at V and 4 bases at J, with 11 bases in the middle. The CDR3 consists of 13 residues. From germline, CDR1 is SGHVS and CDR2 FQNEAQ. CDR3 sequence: CASSPYRVTEAFF. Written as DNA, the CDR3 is TGTGCCAGCAGCCCATACAGGGTCACTGAAGCTTTCTTT.

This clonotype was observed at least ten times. The CDR3 bases are TGCGCCAGCAGCCCGGAATCCGGGGTCTATAATTCACCCCTCCACTTT. Amino acid sequence: CASSPESGVYNSPLHF. V gene TRBV5-1 combines with J gene TRBJ1-6; D remains ambiguous. The CDR3 is 16 residues long. CDR1 is SGHRS and CDR2 is YFSETQ in the germline V gene. V lost 4 bases to trimming and J lost 3 bases, with 14 bases between them.

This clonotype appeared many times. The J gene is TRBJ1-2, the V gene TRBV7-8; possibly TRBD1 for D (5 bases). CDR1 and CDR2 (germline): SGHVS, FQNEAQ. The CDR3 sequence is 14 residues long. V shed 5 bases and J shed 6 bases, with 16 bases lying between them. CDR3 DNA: TGTGCCAGCAGCCACACAAGCAGGGATAATGGCTACACCTTC. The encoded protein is CASSHTSRDNGYTF.

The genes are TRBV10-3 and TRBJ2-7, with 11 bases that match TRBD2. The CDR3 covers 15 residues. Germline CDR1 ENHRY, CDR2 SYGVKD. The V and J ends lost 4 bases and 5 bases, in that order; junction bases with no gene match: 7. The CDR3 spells CAISVAGGLKNEQYF. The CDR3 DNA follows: TGTGCCATCAGTGTAGCGGGAGGGTTGAAAAACGAGCAGTACTTC.

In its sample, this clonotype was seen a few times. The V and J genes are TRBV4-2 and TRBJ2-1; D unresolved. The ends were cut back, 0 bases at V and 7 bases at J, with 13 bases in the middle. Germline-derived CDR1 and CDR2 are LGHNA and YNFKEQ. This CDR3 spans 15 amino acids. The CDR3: CASSQDGPGQNEQFF. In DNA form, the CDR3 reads TGTGCCAGCAGCCAAGACGGGCCCGGTCAGAATGAGCAGTTCTTC.

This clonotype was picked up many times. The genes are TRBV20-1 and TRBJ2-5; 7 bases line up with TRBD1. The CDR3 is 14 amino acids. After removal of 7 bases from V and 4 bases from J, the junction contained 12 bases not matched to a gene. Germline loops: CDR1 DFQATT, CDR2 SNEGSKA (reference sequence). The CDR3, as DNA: TGCAGTGTTTTGGACAGGACAAGGATAGAGACCCAGTACTTC. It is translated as CSVLDRTRIETQYF.

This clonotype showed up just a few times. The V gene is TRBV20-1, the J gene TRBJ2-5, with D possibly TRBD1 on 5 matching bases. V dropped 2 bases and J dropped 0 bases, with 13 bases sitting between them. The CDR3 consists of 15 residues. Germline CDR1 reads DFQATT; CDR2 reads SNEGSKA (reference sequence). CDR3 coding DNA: TGCAGTGCTAGAATTGGGCAGGGTTACCAAGAGACCCAGTACTTC. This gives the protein CSARIGQGYQETQYF.

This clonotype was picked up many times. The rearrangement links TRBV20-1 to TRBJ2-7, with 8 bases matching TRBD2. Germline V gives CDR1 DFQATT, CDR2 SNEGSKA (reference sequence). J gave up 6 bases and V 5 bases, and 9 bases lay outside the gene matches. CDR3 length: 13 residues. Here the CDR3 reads CSAPRGAMSEQYF. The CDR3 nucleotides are TGCAGTGCTCCGCGGGGGGCCATGTCCGAGCAGTACTTC.

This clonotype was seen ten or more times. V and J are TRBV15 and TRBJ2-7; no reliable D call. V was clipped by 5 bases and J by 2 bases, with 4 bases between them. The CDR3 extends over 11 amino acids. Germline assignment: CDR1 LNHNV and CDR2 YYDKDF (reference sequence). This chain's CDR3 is CATSGTYEQYF. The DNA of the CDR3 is TGTGCCACCAGCGGTACCTACGAGCAGTACTTC.

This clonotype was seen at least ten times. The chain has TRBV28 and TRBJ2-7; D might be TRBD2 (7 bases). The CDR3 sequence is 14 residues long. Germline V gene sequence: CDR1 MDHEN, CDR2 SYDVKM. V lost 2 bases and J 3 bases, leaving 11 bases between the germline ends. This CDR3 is CASSLEGGGYEQYF. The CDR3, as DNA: TGTGCCAGCAGTTTAGAGGGGGGGGGCTACGAGCAGTACTTC.